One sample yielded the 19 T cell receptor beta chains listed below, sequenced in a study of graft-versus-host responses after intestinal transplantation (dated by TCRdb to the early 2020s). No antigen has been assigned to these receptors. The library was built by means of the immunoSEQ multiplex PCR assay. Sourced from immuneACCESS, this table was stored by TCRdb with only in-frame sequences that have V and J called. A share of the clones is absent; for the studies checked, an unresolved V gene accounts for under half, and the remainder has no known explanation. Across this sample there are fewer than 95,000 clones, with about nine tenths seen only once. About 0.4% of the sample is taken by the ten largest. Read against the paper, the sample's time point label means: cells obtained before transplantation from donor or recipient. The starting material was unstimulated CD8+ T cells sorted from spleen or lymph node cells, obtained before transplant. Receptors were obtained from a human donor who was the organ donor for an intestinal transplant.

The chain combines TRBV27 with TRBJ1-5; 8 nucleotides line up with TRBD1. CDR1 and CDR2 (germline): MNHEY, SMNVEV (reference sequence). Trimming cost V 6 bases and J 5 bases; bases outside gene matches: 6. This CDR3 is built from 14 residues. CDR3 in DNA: TGTGCCAGCAGCACGGACAGGGCTCATCAGCCCCAGCATTTT. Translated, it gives CASSTDRAHQPQHF.

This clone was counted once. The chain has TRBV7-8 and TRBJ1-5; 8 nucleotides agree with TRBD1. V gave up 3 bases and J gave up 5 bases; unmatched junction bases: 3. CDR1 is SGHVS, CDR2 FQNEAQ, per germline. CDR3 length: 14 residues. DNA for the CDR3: TGTGCCAGCAGCTTGGACAGGGCGTATCAGCCCCAGCATTTT. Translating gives CASSLDRAYQPQHF.

In DNA form, the CDR3 reads TGTGCCAGCAGTCAGCGGGGCTTGACCGGGGAGCTGTTTTTT. Amino acid sequence: CASSQRGLTGELFF. This sequence joins TRBV21-1 and TRBJ2-2; the D call in the table, TRBD2, was not verified against the DNA. TRBV21-1 is tagged as a pseudogene. The CDR3 sequence is 14 residues long.

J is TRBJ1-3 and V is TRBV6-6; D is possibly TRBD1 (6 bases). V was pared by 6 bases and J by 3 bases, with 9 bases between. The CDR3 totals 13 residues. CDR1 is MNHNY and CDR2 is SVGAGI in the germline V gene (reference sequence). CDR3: CASSGQSGNTIYF. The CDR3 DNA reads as TGTGCCAGCAGCGGACAGAGTGGAAACACCATATATTTT.

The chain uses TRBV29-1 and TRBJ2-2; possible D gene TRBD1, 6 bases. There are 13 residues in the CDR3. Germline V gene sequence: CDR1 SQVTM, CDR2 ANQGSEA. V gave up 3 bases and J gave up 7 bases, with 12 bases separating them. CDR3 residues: CSVEPGVGGELFF. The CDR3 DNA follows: TGCAGCGTTGAGCCAGGGGTGGGCGGGGAGCTGTTTTTT.

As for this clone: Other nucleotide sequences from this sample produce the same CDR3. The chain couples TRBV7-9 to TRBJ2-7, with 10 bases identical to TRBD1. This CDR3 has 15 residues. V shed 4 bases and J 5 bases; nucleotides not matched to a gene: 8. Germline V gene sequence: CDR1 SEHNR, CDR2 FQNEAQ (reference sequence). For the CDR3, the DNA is TGTGCCAGCAGCTCCCCGGGACAGGGGAGCAACGAGCAGTACTTC. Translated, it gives CASSSPGQGSNEQYF.

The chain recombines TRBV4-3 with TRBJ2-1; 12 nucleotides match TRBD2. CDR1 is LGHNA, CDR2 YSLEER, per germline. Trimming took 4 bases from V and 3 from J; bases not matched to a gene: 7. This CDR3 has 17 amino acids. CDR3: CASSPALAGGLYNEQFF. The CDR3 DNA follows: TGCGCCAGCAGCCCAGCACTAGCGGGGGGTCTCTACAATGAGCAGTTCTTC.

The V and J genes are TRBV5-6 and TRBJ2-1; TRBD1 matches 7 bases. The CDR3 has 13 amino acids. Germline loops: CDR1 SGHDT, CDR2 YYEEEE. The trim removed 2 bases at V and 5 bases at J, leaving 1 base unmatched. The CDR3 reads CASSFGTDNEQFF. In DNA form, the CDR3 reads TGTGCCAGCAGCTTCGGGACAGACAATGAGCAGTTCTTC.

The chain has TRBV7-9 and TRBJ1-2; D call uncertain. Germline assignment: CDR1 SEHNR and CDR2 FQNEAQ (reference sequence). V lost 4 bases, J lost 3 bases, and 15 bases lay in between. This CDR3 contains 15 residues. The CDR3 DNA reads TGTGCCAGCAGCTCGGCGGAGAATCCCGACTATGGCTACACCTTC. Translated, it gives CASSSAENPDYGYTF.

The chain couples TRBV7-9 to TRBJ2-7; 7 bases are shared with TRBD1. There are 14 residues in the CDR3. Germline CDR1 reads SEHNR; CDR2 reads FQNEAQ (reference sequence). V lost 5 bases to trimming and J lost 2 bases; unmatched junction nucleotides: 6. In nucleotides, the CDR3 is TGTGCCAGCAGCGGGACAGAGTCAACCTACGAGCAGTACTTC. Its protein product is CASSGTESTYEQYF.

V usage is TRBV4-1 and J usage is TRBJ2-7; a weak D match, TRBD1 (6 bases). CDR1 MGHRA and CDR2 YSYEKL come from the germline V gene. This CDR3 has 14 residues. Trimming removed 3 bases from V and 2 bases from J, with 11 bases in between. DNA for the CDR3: TGCGCCAGCAGCCACCCGGACAGCCCCTACGAGCAGTACTTC. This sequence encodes CASSHPDSPYEQYF.

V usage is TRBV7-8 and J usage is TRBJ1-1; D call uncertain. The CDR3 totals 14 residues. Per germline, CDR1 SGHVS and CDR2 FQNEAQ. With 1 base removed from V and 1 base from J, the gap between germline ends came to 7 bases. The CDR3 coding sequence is TGTGCCAGCAGCTTAGGCAGTTCGAACACTGAAGCTTTCTTT. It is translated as CASSLGSSNTEAFF.

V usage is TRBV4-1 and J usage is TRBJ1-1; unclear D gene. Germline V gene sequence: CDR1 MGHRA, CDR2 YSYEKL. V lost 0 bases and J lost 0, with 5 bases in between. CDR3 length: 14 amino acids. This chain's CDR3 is CASSQDGLNTEAFF. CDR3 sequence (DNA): TGCGCCAGCAGCCAAGACGGTCTGAACACTGAAGCTTTCTTT.

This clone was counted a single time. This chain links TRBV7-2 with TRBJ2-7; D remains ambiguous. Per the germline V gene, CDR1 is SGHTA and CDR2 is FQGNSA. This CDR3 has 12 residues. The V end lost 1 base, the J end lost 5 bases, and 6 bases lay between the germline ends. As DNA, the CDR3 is TGTGCCAGCAGCTTAGTGTATAACGAGCAGTACTTC. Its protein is CASSLVYNEQYF.

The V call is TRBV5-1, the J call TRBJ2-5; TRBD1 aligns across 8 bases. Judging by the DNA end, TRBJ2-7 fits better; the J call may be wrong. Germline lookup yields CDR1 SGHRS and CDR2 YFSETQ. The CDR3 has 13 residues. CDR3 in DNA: TGCGCCAGCAGCGTGGGACAGGCCTACGAGCAGTACTTC. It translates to CASSVGQAYEQYF.

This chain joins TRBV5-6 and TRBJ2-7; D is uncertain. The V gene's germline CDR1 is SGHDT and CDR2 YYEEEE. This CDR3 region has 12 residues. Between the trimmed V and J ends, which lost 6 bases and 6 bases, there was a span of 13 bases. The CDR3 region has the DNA TGTGCCAGCACCTCCTCGGGTCGCGAGCAGTACTTC. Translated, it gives CASTSSGREQYF.

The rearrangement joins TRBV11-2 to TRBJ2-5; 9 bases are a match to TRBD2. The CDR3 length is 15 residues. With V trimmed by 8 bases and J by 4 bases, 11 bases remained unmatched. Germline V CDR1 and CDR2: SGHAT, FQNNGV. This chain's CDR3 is CASGPGRGGLETQYF. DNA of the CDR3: TGTGCCAGCGGCCCTGGGCGGGGGGGCCTAGAGACCCAGTACTTC.

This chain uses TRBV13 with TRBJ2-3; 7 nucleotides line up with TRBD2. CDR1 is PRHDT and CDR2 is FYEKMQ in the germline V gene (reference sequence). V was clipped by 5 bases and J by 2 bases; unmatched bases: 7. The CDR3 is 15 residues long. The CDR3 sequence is CASSGDGGITDTQYF. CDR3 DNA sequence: TGTGCCAGCAGCGGGGACGGGGGGATCACAGATACGCAGTATTTT.

CDR3 loop: CASSMGEAIRNYGYTF. In DNA form, the CDR3 reads TGTGCCAGCTCCATGGGGGAGGCGATCAGGAACTATGGCTACACCTTC. The rearrangement uses TRBV6-6 and TRBJ1-2, with D perhaps matching TRBD1 (5 bases). V lost 8 bases and J 2 bases, leaving 21 bases between the germline ends. Germline V gives CDR1 MNHNY, CDR2 SVGAGI (reference sequence). The CDR3 is 16 amino acids.